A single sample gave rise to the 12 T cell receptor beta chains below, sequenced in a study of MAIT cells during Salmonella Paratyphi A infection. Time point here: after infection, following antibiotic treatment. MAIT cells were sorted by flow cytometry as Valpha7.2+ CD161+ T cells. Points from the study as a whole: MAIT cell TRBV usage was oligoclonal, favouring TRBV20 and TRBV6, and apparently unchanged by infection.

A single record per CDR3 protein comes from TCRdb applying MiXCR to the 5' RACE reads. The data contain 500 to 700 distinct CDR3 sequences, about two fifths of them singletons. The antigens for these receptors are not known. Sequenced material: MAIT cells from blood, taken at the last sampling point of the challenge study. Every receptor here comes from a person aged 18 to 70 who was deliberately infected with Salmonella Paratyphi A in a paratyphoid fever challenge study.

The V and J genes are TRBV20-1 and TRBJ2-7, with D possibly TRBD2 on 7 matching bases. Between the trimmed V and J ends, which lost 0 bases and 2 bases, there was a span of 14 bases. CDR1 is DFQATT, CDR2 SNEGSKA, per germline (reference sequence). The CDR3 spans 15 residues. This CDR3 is CSARDPREGAYEQYV. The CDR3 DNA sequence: TGCAGTGCTAGAGATCCGAGGGAGGGGGCCTACGAGCAGTACGTC.

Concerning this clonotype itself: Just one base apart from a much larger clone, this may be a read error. In DNA, the CDR3 is TGTGCCAGCAGTGACTCTGAGCTTCTCGGCAATCAGCCCCAGCGTTTT. Its translation: CASSDSELLGNQPQRF. This chain links TRBV6-4 with TRBJ1-5, with D uncertain. The germline V gene has CDR1 MRHNA and CDR2 SNTAGT. The CDR3 extends over 16 amino acids.

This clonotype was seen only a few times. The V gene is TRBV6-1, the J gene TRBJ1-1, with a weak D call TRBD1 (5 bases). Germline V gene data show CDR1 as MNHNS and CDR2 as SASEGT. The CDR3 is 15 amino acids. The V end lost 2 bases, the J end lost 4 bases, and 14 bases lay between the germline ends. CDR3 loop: CASSENLGTATEAFF. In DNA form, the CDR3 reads TGTGCCAGCAGTGAAAACCTCGGGACGGCCACTGAAGCTTTCTTT.

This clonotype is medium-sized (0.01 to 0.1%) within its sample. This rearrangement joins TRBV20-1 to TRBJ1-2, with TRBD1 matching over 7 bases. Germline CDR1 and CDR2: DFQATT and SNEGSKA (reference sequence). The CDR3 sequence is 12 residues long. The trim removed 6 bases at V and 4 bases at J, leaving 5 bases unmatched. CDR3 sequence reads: CSAETGLYGYTF. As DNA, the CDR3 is TGCAGTGCAGAGACAGGGCTCTATGGCTACACCTTC.

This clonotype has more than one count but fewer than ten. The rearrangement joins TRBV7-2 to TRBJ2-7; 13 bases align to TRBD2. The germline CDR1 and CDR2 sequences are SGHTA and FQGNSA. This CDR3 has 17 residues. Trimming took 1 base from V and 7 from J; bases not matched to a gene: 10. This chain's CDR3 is CASSLVLAGGPGGEQYF. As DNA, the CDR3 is TGTGCCAGCAGCTTAGTACTAGCGGGAGGGCCTGGAGGGGAGCAGTACTTC.

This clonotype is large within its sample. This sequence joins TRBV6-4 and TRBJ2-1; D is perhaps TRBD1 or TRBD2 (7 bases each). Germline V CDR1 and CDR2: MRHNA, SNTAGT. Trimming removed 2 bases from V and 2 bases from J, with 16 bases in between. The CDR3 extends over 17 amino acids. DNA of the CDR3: TGTGCCAGCAGTGACGGGACCTCAGGGGGGGCCTACAATGAGCAGTTCTTC. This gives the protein CASSDGTSGGAYNEQFF.

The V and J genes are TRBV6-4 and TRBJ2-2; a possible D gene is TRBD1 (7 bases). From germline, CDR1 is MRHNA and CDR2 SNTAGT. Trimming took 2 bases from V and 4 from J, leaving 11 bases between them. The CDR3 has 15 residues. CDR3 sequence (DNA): TGTGCCAGCAGTGACGCGCAGGGGGGCACCGGGGAGCTGTTTTTT. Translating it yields CASSDAQGGTGELFF.

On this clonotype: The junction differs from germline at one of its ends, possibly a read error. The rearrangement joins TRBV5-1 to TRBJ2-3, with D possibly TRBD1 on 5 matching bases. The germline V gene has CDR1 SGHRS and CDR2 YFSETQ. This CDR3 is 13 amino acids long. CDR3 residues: CASSLDIPDTQYF. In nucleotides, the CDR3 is TGCGCCAGCAGTTTGGACATCCCGGATACGCAGTATTTT.

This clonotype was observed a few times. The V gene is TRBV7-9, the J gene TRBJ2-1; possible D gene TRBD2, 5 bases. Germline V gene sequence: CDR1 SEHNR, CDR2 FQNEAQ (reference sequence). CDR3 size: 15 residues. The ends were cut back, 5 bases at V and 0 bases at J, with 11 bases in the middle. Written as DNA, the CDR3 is TGTGCCAGCAGCCCGCCGGGAAGCTCCTACAATGAGCAGTTCTTC. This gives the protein CASSPPGSSYNEQFF.

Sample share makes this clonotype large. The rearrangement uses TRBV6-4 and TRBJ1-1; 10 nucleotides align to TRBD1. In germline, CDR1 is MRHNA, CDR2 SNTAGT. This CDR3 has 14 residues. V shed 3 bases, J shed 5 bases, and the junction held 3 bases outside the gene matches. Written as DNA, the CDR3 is TGTGCCAGCAGTGAAGGGACAGGGGAAACTGAAGCTTTCTTT. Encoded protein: CASSEGTGETEAFF.

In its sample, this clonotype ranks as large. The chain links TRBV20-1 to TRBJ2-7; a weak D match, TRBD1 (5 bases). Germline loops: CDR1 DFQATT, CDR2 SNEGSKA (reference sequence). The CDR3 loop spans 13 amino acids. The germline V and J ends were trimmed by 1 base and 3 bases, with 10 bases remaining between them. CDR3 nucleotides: TGCAGTGCTAGAGGTATGACAGACTACGAGCAGTACTTC. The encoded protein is CSARGMTDYEQYF.

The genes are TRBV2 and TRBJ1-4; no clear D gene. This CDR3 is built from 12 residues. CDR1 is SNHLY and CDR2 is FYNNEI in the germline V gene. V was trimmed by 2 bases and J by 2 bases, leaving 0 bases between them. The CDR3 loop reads CASSETNEKLFF. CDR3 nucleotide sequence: TGTGCCAGCAGTGAAACTAATGAAAAACTGTTTTTT.